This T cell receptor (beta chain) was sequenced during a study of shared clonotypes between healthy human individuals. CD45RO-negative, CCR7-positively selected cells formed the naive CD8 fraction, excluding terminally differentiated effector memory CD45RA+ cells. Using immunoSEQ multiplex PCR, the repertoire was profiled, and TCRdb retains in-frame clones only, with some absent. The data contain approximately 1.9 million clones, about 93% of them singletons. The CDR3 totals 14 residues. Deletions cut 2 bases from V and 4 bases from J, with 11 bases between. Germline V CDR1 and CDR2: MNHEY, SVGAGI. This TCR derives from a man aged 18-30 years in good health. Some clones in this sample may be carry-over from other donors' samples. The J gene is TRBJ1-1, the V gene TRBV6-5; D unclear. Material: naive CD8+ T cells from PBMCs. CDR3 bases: TGTGCCAGCAGTTACCCCCTATCTATCACTGAAGCTTTCTTT. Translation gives CASSYPLSITEAFF.